The 7 T cell receptor beta chains reported below all come from one sample, sequenced in a study of T cells in tuberculosis. TCRdb's table, derived via immunoSEQ multiplex PCR, lists solely in-frame clones and lacks some. The sample lists 30,000 to 35,000 clones, around 96% seen once, with less than 7.5% in the top ten. Sequencing used PBMCs. These receptors were taken from a donor aged 10 to 29 with latent tuberculosis or without tuberculosis infection.

The V gene is TRBV2, the J gene TRBJ2-7; D is possibly TRBD1 (7 bases). This CDR3 is built from 17 residues. V lost 7 bases to trimming and J lost 5 bases, with 27 bases between them. Germline V gene sequence: CDR1 SNHLY, CDR2 FYNNEI. CDR3: CASIRPQSPGGTHEQYF. The CDR3 region has the DNA TGTGCCAGCATCAGGCCCCAGTCGCCAGGGGGGACCCACGAGCAGTACTTC.

The V and J genes are TRBV30 and TRBJ1-1, with unresolved D. This CDR3 contains 14 residues. Trimming left V 1 base short and J 6 bases short, with 15 bases between. Germline V gene data show CDR1 as GTSNPN and CDR2 as SVGIG (reference sequence). CDR3 sequence: CAWSAATERPEAFF. The CDR3 region has the DNA TGTGCCTGGAGTGCCGCCACGGAGAGGCCTGAAGCTTTCTTT.

The chain combines TRBV27 with TRBJ2-7; tentative D call: TRBD1 (5 bases). Deletions cut 0 bases from V and 3 bases from J, with 15 bases between. From germline, CDR1 is MNHEY and CDR2 SMNVEV (reference sequence). This CDR3 region has 16 residues. The CDR3 reads CASSLSGQGGRYEQYF. Here the CDR3 DNA reads TGTGCCAGCAGTTTATCAGGGCAGGGTGGGCGCTACGAGCAGTACTTC.

The genes are TRBV6-5 and TRBJ2-7; no firm D call. The CDR3 covers 14 residues. CDR1 is MNHEY and CDR2 is SVGAGI in the germline V gene. Trimming shortened V by 5 bases and J by 0 bases, and 11 bases separated the two germline ends. The CDR3 region has the DNA TGTGCCAGCAGTGTGGCACTACCCTCCTACGAGCAGTACTTC. Translating gives CASSVALPSYEQYF.

The CDR3 protein is CASSHTGQLLAKNIQYF. In DNA form, the CDR3 reads TGTGCCAGCAGCCATACGGGACAGTTGCTAGCCAAAAACATTCAGTACTTC. This chain joins TRBV5-6 and TRBJ2-4; TRBD1 matches at 7 bases. Trimming took 4 bases from V and 0 from J; bases not matched to a gene: 10. Germline V CDR1 and CDR2: SGHDT, YYEEEE. CDR3 size: 17 residues.

V is TRBV4-1 and J is TRBJ2-7, with 7 bases aligning to TRBD2. Trimming cost V 4 bases and J 5 bases; bases outside gene matches: 8. Germline V CDR1 and CDR2: MGHRA, YSYEKL. The CDR3 sequence is 14 residues long. This chain's CDR3 is CASSPGLVPHEQYF. CDR3 coding DNA: TGCGCCAGCAGCCCAGGACTAGTACCCCACGAGCAGTACTTC.

The CDR3 here is CASSAPTLNTGELFF. The CDR3 bases are TGTGCCAGTAGCGCTCCGACACTGAACACCGGGGAGCTGTTTTTT. The chain employs TRBV19 and TRBJ2-2, with unresolved D. V was clipped by 6 bases and J by 1 base, with 12 bases between them. Germline-derived CDR1 and CDR2 are LNHDA and SQIVND (reference sequence). The CDR3 has 15 amino acids.